This TCR beta chain was sequenced for a study of pediatric ulcerative colitis. Notes on this clone: Its cognate antigen is unknown.

Rectal tissue came from one to two pinch biopsies taken at colonoscopy. Clones were read by immunoSEQ multiplex PCR, and TCRdb kept only the in-frame ones, dropping some. The sample holds about 36,000 clones; less than 80% are singletons and the top ten take around 0.74%. This CDR3 is built from 14 residues. The germline CDR1 and CDR2 sequences are SQVTM and ANQGSEA. V lost 7 bases to trimming and J lost 0 bases; unmatched junction nucleotides: 5. Whole-study results and caveats: Some T cells in rectal biopsies may come from blood, especially with overt colitis. Ulcerative colitis patients shared more blood-rectal clones than controls.

This receptor was obtained from a boy aged 5-17 years with moderate ulcerative colitis. The sample comprised gut tissue. The genes are TRBV29-1 and TRBJ2-1; the match to TRBD2 covers 8 bases. CDR3 in DNA: TGCAGCGCCGAGCGGGGGAGCTCCTACAATGAGCAGTTCTTC. It codes for CSAERGSSYNEQFF.